These T cell receptor beta chains were read from a single sample in a study of T-cell memory formation after mild COVID-19. A single record per CDR3 protein comes from TCRdb applying MiXCR to the 5' RACE reads. This table holds about 560,000 distinct CDR3 sequences, 20% to 25% found once. The sequencing sample was made of PBMCs or a T cell subset sorted from them (not recorded which). These receptors all come from an adult woman who had mild COVID-19 (a few samples of this study predate the infection). Cell type and time point are not known. The CDR3 runs from the conserved cysteine through the conserved F or W. Each record gives: J gene, clone size, V gene, D gene, CDR3 protein, CDR3 DNA. A D gene is named only where the DNA matches it firmly. Not all rows give a size; the values are once, few, many and, for expanded clones, a class.

TRBJ2-7	few	TRBV10-3	-	CATPRAGAAYEQYF	TGTGCCACCCCCCGGGCGGGGGCTGCCTACGAGCAGTACTTC
TRBJ2-7	-	TRBV20-1	-	CSARAQGQSYEQYF	TGCAGTGCTAGAGCCCAGGGCCAAAGCTACGAGCAGTACTTC
TRBJ2-1	-	TRBV6-2/TRBV6-3	TRBD1	CASSSSGTGVHNEQFF	TGTGCCAGCAGTTCCTCCGGGACAGGGGTCCACAATGAGCAGTTCTTC
TRBJ2-7	-	TRBV11-2	-	CASSLGYTGSSYEQYF	TGTGCCAGCAGCTTAGGGTATACTGGAAGCTCCTACGAGCAGTACTTC
TRBJ2-2	once	TRBV6-1	TRBD2	CAIRLAGNTGELFF	TGTGCCATTCGACTAGCGGGGAACACCGGGGAGCTGTTTTTT
TRBJ2-1	-	TRBV9	-	CASSVALTPGLGHEQFF	TGTGCCAGCAGCGTAGCCCTCACCCCGGGACTGGGCCATGAGCAGTTCTTC
TRBJ1-4	-	TRBV5-1	TRBD1	CASSLQHRDSRNEKLFF	TGCGCCAGCAGCTTACAGCACCGGGACAGTCGTAATGAAAAACTGTTTTTT
TRBJ2-2	-	TRBV2	-	CASRDGTPNTGELFF	TGTGCCAGCAGGGACGGGACACCGAACACCGGGGAGCTGTTTTTT
TRBJ1-2	few	TRBV6-5	-	CASSYGGLRINYGYTF	TGTGCCAGCAGTTACGGGGGGCTGCGTATTAACTATGGCTACACCTTC
TRBJ2-1	-	TRBV30	TRBD2	CAWSQRRTRRLAGYNEQFF	TGTGCCTGGAGCCAACGACGAACAAGGAGGCTAGCGGGGTACAATGAGCAGTTCTTC
TRBJ1-5	few	TRBV29-1	TRBD1	CSVLTGPLNSNQPQHF	TGCAGCGTCTTGACAGGGCCACTTAATAGCAATCAGCCCCAGCATTTT
TRBJ2-1	few	TRBV30	-	CAWTTGVSYNEQFF	TGTGCCTGGACGACTGGAGTCTCCTACAATGAGCAGTTCTTC
TRBJ2-1	many	TRBV20-1	-	CSATPDFSQRYYNEQFF	TGCAGTGCTACGCCCGATTTTAGCCAGCGATACTACAATGAGCAGTTCTTC
TRBJ2-6	few	TRBV5-1	-	CASSFQAAGANVLTF	TGCGCCAGCAGCTTCCAGGCAGCTGGGGCCAACGTCCTGACTTTC
TRBJ2-1	-	TRBV20-1	TRBD2	CSAKAGGRNEQFF	TGCAGTGCTAAGGCGGGAGGGCGAAATGAGCAGTTCTTC
TRBJ2-1	-	TRBV12-3/TRBV12-4	TRBD2	CASSFEGTSGRAEVEQFF	TGTGCCAGCAGCTTCGAGGGGACTAGCGGGAGGGCCGAGGTTGAGCAGTTCTTC
TRBJ1-1	-	TRBV12-3/TRBV12-4	-	CASSLGFSGAEAFF	TGTGCCAGCAGTTTAGGCTTCTCTGGGGCTGAAGCTTTCTTT
TRBJ2-1	-	TRBV12-3/TRBV12-4	-	CASSFENYNEQFF	TGTGCCAGCAGTTTCGAGAACTACAATGAGCAGTTCTTC
TRBJ2-3	few	TRBV5-1	TRBD2	CASSFLGSGGISRPTDTQYF	TGCGCCAGCAGCTTCCTCGGGAGCGGGGGGATTAGTAGACCCACAGATACGCAGTATTTT
TRBJ2-1	-	TRBV6-2/TRBV6-3	TRBD2	CASSYSSGSDAYNEQFF	TGTGCCAGCAGTTATTCAAGCGGGAGTGATGCCTACAATGAGCAGTTCTTC
TRBJ2-7	-	TRBV20-1	-	CSAFGAAGSPSYEQYF	TGCAGTGCCTTCGGGGCGGCGGGCTCCCCCTCCTACGAGCAGTACTTC
TRBJ2-1	few	TRBV12-3/TRBV12-4	TRBD2	CAGPSPRGRSEQFF	TGTGCCGGGCCCTCCCCGCGGGGGAGGAGTGAGCAGTTCTTC
TRBJ2-3	few	TRBV6-5	-	CASSASLVGTQYF	TGTGCCAGCTCGGCTAGCCTGGTTGGTACGCAGTATTTT
TRBJ2-2	-	TRBV7-8	-	CASQGPSTGELFF	TGTGCCAGCCAAGGTCCATCCACCGGGGAGCTGTTTTTT
TRBJ2-3	few	TRBV9	-	CASSVGGLSTDTQYF	TGTGCCAGCAGCGTGGGCGGGCTTAGCACAGATACGCAGTATTTT
TRBJ2-7	many	TRBV12-3/TRBV12-4	TRBD2	CASSLQREGYEQYF	TGTGCCAGCAGTTTACAGCGGGAGGGCTACGAGCAGTACTTC
TRBJ1-3	few	TRBV7-9	TRBD1	CASSSGQGPGNTIYF	TGTGCCAGCAGCTCGGGACAGGGGCCTGGAAACACCATATATTTT
TRBJ2-7	few	TRBV24-1	-	CATSDSRRTYEQYF	TGTGCCACCAGTGATTCCCGAAGAACCTACGAGCAGTACTTC
TRBJ2-7	-	TRBV20-1	-	CSARVGHGREQYF	TGCAGTGCTAGAGTGGGCCACGGACGCGAGCAGTACTTC
TRBJ2-5	many	TRBV29-1	-	CSVRRGAQETQYF	TGCAGCGTTCGTCGGGGTGCTCAAGAGACCCAGTACTTC
TRBJ2-1	-	TRBV12-3/TRBV12-4	TRBD2	CASSLTSGRYNEQFF	TGTGCCAGCAGTCTGACTAGCGGCCGATACAATGAGCAGTTCTTC
TRBJ1-6	-	TRBV2	TRBD1	CASSLTGLGSPLHF	TGTGCCAGCAGCCTGACAGGGCTTGGTTCACCCCTCCACTTT
TRBJ2-3	few	TRBV7-8	TRBD2	CASSLGTSRDTQYF	TGTGCCAGCAGCTTAGGGACTAGCAGGGATACGCAGTATTTT
TRBJ2-1	-	TRBV29-1	-	CSVDSSYEQFF	TGCAGCGTTGACAGTTCTTATGAGCAGTTCTTC
TRBJ2-5	-	TRBV21-1	-	CASSPRRTGEETQYF	TGTGCCAGCAGCCCAAGGCGGACAGGGGAAGAGACCCAGTACTTC
TRBJ2-1	few	TRBV15	TRBD1	CATSRAGQGGYEQFF	TGTGCCACCAGCAGAGCGGGACAGGGAGGATATGAGCAGTTCTTC
TRBJ2-2	many	TRBV3-1	-	CASSQAGELFF	TGTGCCAGCAGCCAAGCCGGGGAGCTGTTTTTT
TRBJ2-1	-	TRBV5-1	TRBD2	CASSLYPSGSYNEQFF	TGCGCCAGCAGCTTGTATCCTAGCGGGAGTTACAATGAGCAGTTCTTC
TRBJ2-3	-	TRBV4-3	TRBD2	CASSQGELAGGTDTQYF	TGCGCCAGCAGCCAAGGGGAGCTAGCGGGAGGCACAGATACGCAGTATTTT
TRBJ1-1	many	TRBV7-2	-	CASSSRGGTEAFF	TGTGCCAGCAGCTCACGGGGGGGGACTGAAGCTTTCTTT
TRBJ2-3	-	TRBV20-1	TRBD2	CSARRLAGITDTQYF	TGCAGTGCTAGGCGGCTAGCGGGGATCACAGATACGCAGTATTTT
TRBJ2-1	-	TRBV5-4	-	CASSEQTGSNEQFF	TGTGCCAGCAGCGAGCAGACTGGGAGCAATGAGCAGTTCTTC
TRBJ2-7	few	TRBV6-5	TRBD1	CASIQTQGARWEQYF	TGTGCCAGCATCCAGACACAGGGGGCTCGGTGGGAGCAGTACTTC
TRBJ2-7	few	TRBV29-1	-	CSVEGTDSYEQYF	TGCAGCGTTGAAGGGACGGACTCCTACGAGCAGTACTTC
TRBJ2-5	-	TRBV7-2	TRBD1	CASSLTRGQQETQYF	TGTGCCAGCAGCCTCACTCGGGGACAGCAAGAGACCCAGTACTTC
TRBJ2-1	few	TRBV7-6	-	CASSKPQGGQFF	TGTGCCAGCAGCAAGCCACAGGGTGGGCAGTTCTTC
TRBJ2-1	-	TRBV13	TRBD2	CASSFGTSRYNEQFF	TGTGCCAGCAGCTTTGGGACTAGCCGCTACAATGAGCAGTTCTTC
TRBJ2-3	-	TRBV5-4	TRBD2	CASSLTSGRERDTQYF	TGTGCCAGCAGCTTGACTAGCGGGAGGGAAAGAGATACGCAGTATTTT
TRBJ2-5	-	TRBV5-6	TRBD2	CASSLEGVRTSGLETQYF	TGTGCCAGCAGCTTGGAAGGGGTCAGGACTAGCGGTTTAGAGACCCAGTACTTC
TRBJ2-1	few	TRBV12-3/TRBV12-4	-	CASSSTGAYNEQFF	TGTGCCAGCAGTTCCACCGGGGCCTACAATGAGCAGTTCTTC
TRBJ1-1	-	TRBV7-6	TRBD1	CASSLAGRGLRTEAFF	TGTGCCAGCAGCTTAGCGGGCAGGGGGTTACGCACTGAAGCTTTCTTT
TRBJ1-1	few	TRBV7-2	TRBD1	CASSPGQGAEAFF	TGTGCCAGCAGCCCCGGACAGGGAGCTGAAGCTTTCTTT
TRBJ1-1	-	TRBV5-6	TRBD1	CASISFRVEGGNTEAFF	TGTGCCAGCATCAGCTTCCGGGTCGAAGGGGGCAACACTGAAGCTTTCTTT
TRBJ1-3	few	TRBV15	-	CATSRSNKGRGNTIYF	TGTGCCACCAGCCGCTCGAATAAGGGGAGAGGAAACACCATATATTTT
TRBJ2-1	few	TRBV18	TRBD2	CASSPGRPAGVNEQFF	TGTGCCAGCTCACCGGGACGCCCCGCGGGGGTCAATGAGCAGTTCTTC
TRBJ2-3	many	TRBV18	-	CASSPYTDTQYF	TGTGCCAGCAGCCCTTACACAGATACGCAGTATTTT
TRBJ2-7	-	TRBV7-2	-	CASSSGPYDEQYF	TGTGCCAGCAGCTCTGGGCCCTACGACGAGCAGTACTTC
TRBJ2-4	few	TRBV5-1	-	CASSLFSENLAKNIQYF	TGCGCCAGCAGCTTGTTTTCTGAGAATTTAGCCAAAAACATTCAGTACTTC